This TCR beta chain was identified in a study of cytomegalovirus exposure and HLA in healthy donors. The ends were cut back, 4 bases at V and 0 bases at J, with 9 bases in the middle. The CDR3 has 14 amino acids. Germline V gene lookup returns CDR1 SEHNR and CDR2 FQNEAQ (reference sequence). This clone was seen just once. The PCR used 60 Vbeta and 13 Jbeta primers. Original data processing: Tens of millions of unique TCR beta chains, 10 million to 14 million shared, were counted in a later analysis. The assay was immunoSEQ multiplex PCR, and TCRdb's table has in-frame clones only and misses some. D and trimming were read from the DNA, whereas the V and J calls and clone size are those reported in that table. The repertoire includes under 100,000 clones, under 90% of them detected once, and roughly 4% sits in the top ten.

The source material was PBMCs. The source of this sequence is a woman aged 70 to 79 in good health and CMV-seropositive. The rearrangement links TRBV7-9 to TRBJ1-1; D unresolved. The DNA for the CDR3 is TGTGCCAGCAGCTCACCACAAGTGAACACTGAAGCTTTCTTT. As protein: CASSSPQVNTEAFF.